This T cell receptor (beta chain) was sequenced for a study of shared clonotypes between healthy human individuals. The CD4+ fraction was divided into a CD45RA+ naive subset and a CD45RA-negative memory subset. Measured with immunoSEQ multiplex PCR; TCRdb has only the in-frame clones, and not every one. The sample carries around 990,000 clones, approximately 75% recorded once. The V gene lost 2 bases and the J gene lost 5 bases, with 10 bases spanning the gap. This CDR3 has 13 residues. This clonotype originated in a young man in good health. Some clones in this sample may be carry-over from other donors' samples. The J gene is TRBJ2-7, the V gene TRBV23-1; D may match TRBD1 or TRBD2 (5 bases each). TRBV23-1 is filed as an ORF, its function uncertain. The material sequenced was memory CD4+ T cells from PBMCs. Stated subset: CD45RA-negative fraction. The CDR3: CASSQTGHHEQYF. The CDR3 DNA follows: TGCGCCAGCAGTCAAACGGGGCATCACGAGCAGTACTTC.